One and the same sample provided the 2 T cell receptor beta chains below, sequenced in a study of glioma-infiltrating T cells after dendritic cell vaccination. Produced via immunoSEQ multiplex PCR; TCRdb's table is partial and in-frame only. The sample records approximately 50,000 clones, around nine tenths being singletons. As to time point: after dendritic cell vaccination, including at tumor progression/relapse. The sample in question was blood, obtained after dendritic cell vaccination. The source is a human donor with glioblastoma.

J is TRBJ2-7 and V is TRBV29-1; the D gene is possibly TRBD2 (6 bases). The CDR3 has 12 amino acids. The germline CDR1 and CDR2 sequences are SQVTM and ANQGSEA. Trimming stripped 3 bases from V and 3 bases from J, with 9 bases between. CDR3 region: CSVERDGYEQYF. The CDR3 nucleotides read TGCAGCGTTGAGCGGGACGGCTACGAGCAGTACTTC.

The sample holds a few counts of this clone. This chain links TRBV14 with TRBJ2-1, with 12 bases fitting TRBD2. CDR1 is SGHDN and CDR2 is FVKESK in the germline V gene. This CDR3 is 15 amino acids long. Unmatched junction bases numbered 6, after V lost 3 bases and J lost 9 bases. This CDR3 reads CASSQGLAGGREQFF. DNA for the CDR3: TGTGCCAGCAGCCAGGGGCTAGCGGGAGGGCGTGAGCAGTTCTTC. The full variable domain, with the rest looked up from reference TRBV14 and TRBJ2-1, is EAGVTQFPSHSVIEKGQTVTLRCDPISGHDNLYWYRRVMGKEIKFLLHFVKESKQDESGMPNNRFLAERTGGTYSTLKVQPAELEDSGVYFCASSQGLAGGREQFFGPGTRLTVL.